Reported below is one T cell receptor (beta chain). This entry comes from a study of shared clonotypes between healthy human individuals. Terminally differentiated effector memory CD45RA+ cells were left out of the naive CD8 fraction, which was CD45RO-negative and positively selected for CCR7. Using immunoSEQ multiplex PCR, the repertoire was profiled, and TCRdb retains in-frame clones only, with some absent. Of roughly 2,000,000 clones in the sample, about 95% were seen once. Sequenced material: naive CD8+ T cells sorted from blood. This sequence was found in a man aged 18 to 30 in good health.

The CDR3 DNA follows: TGCAGCGTTGGTCCTCTAGCGGGAGGGTCTTACAATGAGCAGTTCTTC. Protein: CSVGPLAGGSYNEQFF. This chain links TRBV29-1 with TRBJ2-1, with TRBD2 matching 12 bases. CDR3 length: 16 amino acids. The germline gives CDR1 SQVTM, CDR2 ANQGSEA. J lost 4 bases, V lost 4 bases, and 8 bases had no gene match.